What follows is one TCR beta chain and its context. The sample comes from a study of T cell changes during pregnancy in multiple sclerosis. The table came from immunoSEQ multiplex PCR; TCRdb's copy has only in-frame clones and leaves some out. In the table there are tens of thousands of clones, about 91% of which are singletons. V trimming: 4 bases; J trimming: 0 bases; junction bases outside the gene matches: 8. The CDR3 has 17 residues. CDR1 and CDR2 from the germline V gene are PRHDT and FYEKMQ (reference sequence). The V call is TRBV13, the J call TRBJ2-5; TRBD1 aligns across 10 bases. This TCR was recovered from a female donor with multiple sclerosis, enrolled in a pregnancy study. The source was CD4+ T cells from peripheral blood mononuclear cells, collected in the third trimester of pregnancy. The CDR3 DNA sequence: TGTGCCAGCAGCTCAAAGACAGGGGGCACGTACCAAGAGACCCAGTACTTC. It is translated as CASSSKTGGTYQETQYF.